The sequence of this T cell receptor beta chain was determined in a study of CD8+ T cells in alopecia areata. This CDR3 is 14 amino acids long. The germline V and J ends were trimmed by 4 bases and 4 bases, with 12 bases remaining between them. Germline lookup yields CDR1 SGHRS and CDR2 YFSETQ. Study results and limitations: Mice showed clearer TCR sharing than patients did, a gap that was possibly HLA-related. Compared with normal scalp, lesional scalp had higher clonality and more expanded CD8+ clones.

As concerns this clone: Its target is not known.

Once RNA had been extracted, it was reverse transcribed into cDNA to act as the sequencing template. TCRdb's copy holds only in-frame clones and misses some; the assay was immunoSEQ multiplex PCR. The table lists roughly 250,000 clones, about 68% of them singletons. The receptor comes from a human donor with alopecia areata. The V and J genes are TRBV5-1 and TRBJ1-5; perhaps TRBD1 as D (5 bases). The sequencing here drew on CD4+ T cells sorted from blood, taken at week 0. The DNA of the CDR3 is TGCGCCAGCAGCCCAGGGACGACGAATCAGCCCCAGCATTTT. This gives the protein CASSPGTTNQPQHF. Full variable domain (rest looked up from reference TRBV5-1 and TRBJ1-5): KAGVTQTPRYLIKTRGQQVTLSCSPISGHRSVSWYQQTPGQGLQFLFEYFSETQRNKGNFPGRFSGRQFSNSRSEMNVSTLELGDSALYLCASSPGTTNQPQHFGDGTRLSIL.